The 12 T cell receptor beta chains below were found in one sample sequenced in a study of control samples from healthy donors and cancer patients. Sequencing was performed with immunoSEQ multiplex PCR; in TCRdb, only in-frame clones are kept and a portion is missing. This sample carries approximately 190,000 clones, with 2% to 2.5% going to the ten biggest clones. Sequencing was carried out using blood. The source of these receptors is a woman younger than 45 in good health.

The rearrangement joins TRBV4-2 to TRBJ2-7, with 9 bases lining up with TRBD1. This CDR3 region has 17 residues. Germline V gene data show CDR1 as LGHNA and CDR2 as YNFKEQ. Unmatched junction bases numbered 11, after V lost 0 bases and J lost 5 bases. The CDR3 region is CASSQETGGTGRDEQYF. DNA of the CDR3: TGTGCCAGCAGCCAAGAGACAGGGGGGACAGGGCGCGACGAGCAGTACTTC.

The chain links TRBV5-4 to TRBJ1-1; TRBD1 matches at 7 bases. The CDR3 sequence is 14 residues long. Germline V gene data show CDR1 as SGHNT and CDR2 as YYREEE (reference sequence). Trimming at V came to 4 bases and at J to 4 bases, leaving 7 bases not matched to a gene. Written as DNA, the CDR3 is TGTGCCAGCAGCCAGACAGGGCCCTCCACTGAAGCTTTCTTT. This codes for CASSQTGPSTEAFF.

This rearrangement joins TRBV4-2 to TRBJ1-2; D gene uncertain. The germline V and J ends were trimmed by 3 bases and 1 base, with 15 bases remaining between them. CDR1 is LGHNA and CDR2 is YNFKEQ in the germline V gene. The CDR3 is 16 residues long. CDR3: CASSQAGEGVNYGYTF. In DNA form, the CDR3 reads TGTGCCAGCAGCCAGGCGGGTGAGGGAGTTAACTATGGCTACACCTTC.

The V gene is TRBV7-9, the J gene TRBJ2-1, with 14 nucleotides matching TRBD2. The CDR3 spans 16 residues. V shed 1 base, J shed 6 bases, and the junction held 2 bases outside the gene matches. Per the germline V gene, CDR1 is SEHNR and CDR2 is FQNEAQ (reference sequence). CDR3 sequence: CASSLGGTSGGNEQFF. CDR3 DNA sequence: TGTGCCAGCAGCTTAGGAGGGACTAGCGGGGGCAATGAGCAGTTCTTC. Filled out from reference TRBV7-9 and TRBJ2-1, the complete variable domain reads DTGVSQNPRHKITKRGQNVTFRCDPISEHNRLYWYRQTLGQGPEFLTYFQNEAQLEKSRLLSDRFSAERPKGSFSTLEIQRTEQGDSAMYLCASSLGGTSGGNEQFFGPGTRLTVL.

The chain employs TRBV12-3 or TRBV12-4 and TRBJ1-2, with D unresolved. The CDR3 length is 13 residues. V lost 4 bases and J 0 bases, leaving 6 bases between the germline ends. The DNA of the CDR3 is TGTGCCAGCAGTTCGACACCTAACTATGGCTACACCTTC. Translating gives CASSSTPNYGYTF.

CDR3: CATKNREGDTEAFF. The DNA for the CDR3 is TGTGCCACCAAGAACAGGGAGGGGGACACTGAAGCTTTCTTT. The chain recombines TRBV10-3 with TRBJ1-1; a possible D gene is TRBD1 (6 bases). Trimming removed 10 bases at V and 3 bases at J, with 18 bases between. This CDR3 is 14 amino acids long. Germline loops: CDR1 ENHRY, CDR2 SYGVKD.

The rearrangement uses TRBV12-3 or TRBV12-4 and TRBJ2-5; the D is unclear. The CDR3 loop spans 13 amino acids. The V end lost 5 bases, the J end lost 0 bases, and 7 bases lay between the germline ends. CDR3 DNA sequence: TGTGCCAGCAGTCGACTGAACCAAGAGACCCAGTACTTC. This sequence encodes CASSRLNQETQYF.

The gene calls are TRBV5-1 and TRBJ1-6; D gene ambiguous. V dropped 6 bases and J dropped 3 bases, with 7 bases sitting between them. The length of the CDR3 is 13 residues. The V gene's germline CDR1 is SGHRS and CDR2 YFSETQ. The CDR3 sequence is CASKGVYNSPLHF. For the CDR3, the DNA is TGCGCCAGCAAAGGCGTCTATAATTCACCCCTCCACTTT.

This rearrangement joins TRBV7-3 to TRBJ2-7, with D perhaps given as TRBD1 or TRBD2 (5 bases each). Per the germline V gene, CDR1 is SGHTA and CDR2 is FQGTGA. CDR3 length: 13 residues. The V end was cut by 5 bases, the J end by 0 bases, with 8 bases between. The CDR3 reads CASSRDVSYEQYF. The DNA of the CDR3 is TGTGCCAGCAGCCGGGACGTCTCCTACGAGCAGTACTTC.

V is TRBV19 and J is TRBJ1-1; D may be TRBD1 (5 bases). This CDR3 is 14 amino acids long. Trimming took off 4 bases at V and 4 bases at J, with 13 bases between the two ends. Germline lookup yields CDR1 LNHDA and CDR2 SQIVND (reference sequence). DNA for the CDR3: TGTGCCAGTAGTACGGACATTTTGGGCACTGAAGCTTTCTTT. It yields the protein CASSTDILGTEAFF.

The rearrangement joins TRBV5-1 to TRBJ1-3; 7 positions match TRBD1. V lost 0 bases and J lost 5; bases outside the gene matches: 2. Per germline, CDR1 SGHRS and CDR2 YFSETQ. This CDR3 is 14 amino acids long. CDR3 in DNA: TGCGCCAGCAGCTTGGTGGGACAGAGAAACACCATATATTTT. This gives the protein CASSLVGQRNTIYF.

The V call is TRBV29-1, the J call TRBJ2-5; 9 bases agree with TRBD1. The V gene end was trimmed by 3 bases and the J gene end by 5 bases; junction bases not matched to a gene: 7. This CDR3 has 14 amino acids. CDR1 is SQVTM and CDR2 is ANQGSEA in the germline V gene. CDR3 in amino acids: CSVEGQGIAETQYF. Written as DNA, the CDR3 is TGCAGCGTTGAGGGACAGGGTATAGCCGAGACCCAGTACTTC. The full variable domain, in which reference TRBV29-1 and TRBJ2-5 provide the parts outside the CDR3, is SAVISQKPSRDICQRGTSLTIQCQVDSQVTMMFWYRQQPGQSLTLIATANQGSEATYESGFVIDKFPISRPNLTFSTLTVSNMSPEDSSIYLCSVEGQGIAETQYFGPGTRLLVL.